A single sample gave rise to the 29 T cell receptor beta chains below, sequenced in a study of T cells in Graves' hyperthyroidism and ophthalmopathy. Amplification of TCR beta CDR3 regions used RNA as the template. HTBI primers were the set used in a first-round RT-PCR of the TCR CDR3. TCRdb reprocessed the multiplex PCR reads via MiXCR and lists one record per CDR3 protein. The sample has 300,000 to 450,000 distinct CDR3 sequences; approximately 14% are singletons. The sequenced sample consisted of blood. These receptors originate from a woman younger than 35 with Graves' hyperthyroidism that later progressed to Graves' ophthalmopathy.

This clonotype was recorded many times. V is TRBV2 and J is TRBJ2-5; 11 positions match TRBD2. The CDR3 runs to 15 residues. Germline values: CDR1 SNHLY, CDR2 FYNNEI. J lost 2 bases, V lost 3 bases, and 2 bases had no gene match. CDR3 DNA sequence: TGTGCCAGCAGTGAGGGACTAGCGGTACAAGAGACCCAGTACTTC. It codes for CASSEGLAVQETQYF.

This clonotype was observed a few times. The rearrangement uses TRBV7-9 and TRBJ1-4, with TRBD1 as a possible D gene (6 bases). This CDR3 has 14 residues. Germline V lookup: CDR1 SEHNR, CDR2 FQNEAQ (reference sequence). V lost 2 bases and J 8 bases, leaving 12 bases between the germline ends. CDR3 nucleotides: TGTGCCAGCAGCTTACTACAGGGACGGGAAAAACTGTTTTTT. This sequence encodes CASSLLQGREKLFF.

There are many counts of this clonotype. This CDR3 reads CASRDREEKNTGELFF. CDR3 bases: TGTGCCAGCAGGGACAGGGAGGAAAAAAACACCGGGGAGCTGTTTTTT. The chain couples TRBV2 to TRBJ2-2; 8 nucleotides align to TRBD1. J lost 2 bases, V lost 6 bases, and 8 bases had no gene match. CDR3 size: 16 residues. Germline assignment: CDR1 SNHLY and CDR2 FYNNEI. The full variable domain, completed using reference TRBV2 and TRBJ2-2, is EPEVTQTPSHQVTQMGQEVILRCVPISNHLYFYWYRQILGQKVEFLVSFYNNEISEKSEIFDDQFSVERPDGSNFTLKIRSTKLEDSAMYFCASRDREEKNTGELFFGEGSRLTVL.

This clonotype was seen a handful of times. This sequence joins TRBV27 and TRBJ2-1; perhaps D is TRBD1 or TRBD2 (5 bases each). Looked up from germline, CDR1 is MNHEY and CDR2 is SMNVEV (reference sequence). V was cut by 5 bases and J by 11 bases, with 10 bases left in between. The CDR3 covers 11 residues. The CDR3 DNA is TGTGCCAGCAGTCCCGGGGACCAGCAGTTCTTC. Translated: CASSPGDQQFF.

There are many counts of this clonotype. The V call is TRBV10-1, the J call TRBJ2-2; 8 bases fit TRBD1. The CDR3 has 12 residues. Germline V lookup: CDR1 WNHNN, CDR2 SYGVQD (reference sequence). J gave up 6 bases and V 10 bases, and 4 bases lay outside the gene matches. CDR3 DNA sequence: TGCGCCACTGCACAGGGGGCCGGGGAGCTGTTTTTT. Protein sequence: CATAQGAGELFF.

This clonotype was seen at least ten times. The chain has TRBV28 and TRBJ2-3, with D unresolved. Trimming cost V 6 bases and J 4 bases, with 14 bases left between them. CDR3 length: 14 amino acids. Germline V gene data show CDR1 as MDHEN and CDR2 as SYDVKM. Written as DNA, the CDR3 is TGTGCCAGCAGGAGAGGAGTGAGAGCAGATACGCAGTATTTT. It encodes CASRRGVRADTQYF.

There are many counts of this clonotype. The rearrangement joins TRBV28 to TRBJ2-3; D possibly matches TRBD1 or TRBD2 (5 bases each). V was shortened by 6 bases and J by 2 bases, with 12 bases between the two germline ends. CDR1 is MDHEN and CDR2 is SYDVKM in the germline V gene. The CDR3 is 14 amino acids. CDR3 protein: CASRRDRPTDTQYF. The CDR3 region has the DNA TGTGCCAGCAGGAGGGACCGACCCACAGATACGCAGTATTTT.

This clonotype was seen at least ten times. The CDR3 loop reads CASSFRGQSNQPQHF. CDR3 in DNA: TGTGCCAGCAGTTTCCGGGGACAGAGCAATCAGCCCCAGCATTTT. This sequence joins TRBV12-3 or TRBV12-4 and TRBJ1-5; 7 bases map to TRBD1. The CDR3 is 15 residues long. Trimming took 3 bases from V and 1 from J; bases not matched to a gene: 3.

This clonotype was found a few times. The J gene is TRBJ2-7, the V gene TRBV5-1; 9 nucleotides align to TRBD1. V shed 3 bases, J shed 5 bases, and the junction held 12 bases outside the gene matches. The CDR3 has 16 amino acids. Germline CDR1 is SGHRS and CDR2 is YFSETQ. The CDR3 reads CASSSGDRAIPNEQYF. As DNA, the CDR3 is TGCGCCAGCAGCTCGGGGGACAGGGCGATTCCCAACGAGCAGTACTTC.

The rearrangement joins TRBV27 to TRBJ2-1, with TRBD2 matching over 7 bases. The CDR3 extends over 14 amino acids. The ends lost 3 bases at V and 6 bases at J; junction bases unmatched: 5. CDR1 and CDR2 (germline): MNHEY, SMNVEV (reference sequence). In DNA, the CDR3 is TGTGCCAGCAGTTTGCGGGAGAGGGTCAATGAGCAGTTCTTC. It is translated as CASSLRERVNEQFF.

This clonotype appeared many times. CDR3 sequence reads: CASSLSLAGGTYEQYF. The CDR3 DNA sequence: TGCGCCAGCAGCTTGTCTTTGGCGGGAGGAACCTACGAGCAGTACTTC. The rearrangement links TRBV5-1 to TRBJ2-7; 8 bases agree with TRBD2. Trimming took 1 base from V and 2 from J; bases not matched to a gene: 8. CDR1 is SGHRS, CDR2 YFSETQ, per germline. This CDR3 contains 16 residues. Full variable domain (rest looked up from reference TRBV5-1 and TRBJ2-7): KAGVTQTPRYLIKTRGQQVTLSCSPISGHRSVSWYQQTPGQGLQFLFEYFSETQRNKGNFPGRFSGRQFSNSRSEMNVSTLELGDSALYLCASSLSLAGGTYEQYFGPGTRLTVT.

The chain recombines TRBV6-5 with TRBJ2-2; no clear D gene. CDR3 length: 19 amino acids. Trimming cost V 0 bases and J 5 bases, with 22 bases left between them. CDR1 is MNHEY, CDR2 SVGAGI, per germline. CDR3 nucleotides: TGTGCCAGCAGTTACTCGAGTCCGGTTCCGCGACCTACAACCGGGGAGCTGTTTTTT. It codes for CASSYSSPVPRPTTGELFF.

This chain joins TRBV24-1 and TRBJ2-5; 7 bases agree with TRBD2. CDR1 and CDR2 (germline): KGHDR, SFDVKD. With V trimmed by 4 bases and J by 0 bases, 7 bases remained unmatched. The CDR3 is 16 residues long. Written as DNA, the CDR3 is TGTGCCACCAGTGACTCGGGACTACTGTACCAAGAGACCCAGTACTTC. Residues: CATSDSGLLYQETQYF.

This clonotype has at least ten counts. The V gene is TRBV30, the J gene TRBJ2-7, with D tentatively TRBD1 or TRBD2 (5 bases each). V was trimmed by 0 bases and J by 6 bases, leaving 18 bases between them. The CDR3 is 15 residues long. CDR1 and CDR2 (germline): GTSNPN, SVGIG (reference sequence). The CDR3 sequence: CAWSVGQGAPSEQYF. In DNA form, the CDR3 reads TGTGCCTGGAGTGTTGGGCAGGGAGCCCCCTCCGAGCAGTACTTC.

The chain recombines TRBV9 with TRBJ1-3; TRBD1 matches at 7 bases. V trimming: 3 bases; J trimming: 1 base; junction bases outside the gene matches: 1. Germline assignment: CDR1 SGDLS and CDR2 YYNGEE. The CDR3 length is 14 residues. Here the CDR3 DNA reads TGTGCCAGCAGCGACAGGGGATCTGGAAACACCATATATTTT. The encoded protein is CASSDRGSGNTIYF.

This clonotype has more than one count but fewer than ten. The CDR3 here is CASTQTGANEKLFF. The CDR3 nucleotides read TGTGCCAGCACTCAGACAGGGGCTAATGAAAAACTGTTTTTT. The chain couples TRBV2 to TRBJ1-4; 8 nucleotides match TRBD1. V lost 7 bases, J lost 3 bases, and 4 bases stayed unmatched. The germline gives CDR1 SNHLY, CDR2 FYNNEI. The CDR3 length is 14 residues.

This clonotype was seen only a few times. The chain links TRBV7-9 to TRBJ2-5, with TRBD1 identical over 10 bases. Germline V gene data show CDR1 as SEHNR and CDR2 as FQNEAQ (reference sequence). The CDR3 is made up of 16 amino acids. Losses at the gene ends were 6 bases for V and 2 bases for J; bases not matched to a gene: 9. Here the CDR3 DNA reads TGTGCCAGCAGTTTTCTTCAGGACAGGGGGCAAGAGACCCAGTACTTC. Translation: CASSFLQDRGQETQYF. The full variable domain, in which reference TRBV7-9 and TRBJ2-5 provide the parts outside the CDR3, is DTGVSQNPRHKITKRGQNVTFRCDPISEHNRLYWYRQTLGQGPEFLTYFQNEAQLEKSRLLSDRFSAERPKGSFSTLEIQRTEQGDSAMYLCASSFLQDRGQETQYFGPGTRLLVL.

This clonotype appeared many times. V is TRBV5-1 and J is TRBJ2-1; TRBD1 agrees at 7 bases. V lost 2 bases to trimming and J lost 3 bases; unmatched junction nucleotides: 5. Per germline, CDR1 SGHRS and CDR2 YFSETQ. The CDR3 extends over 15 amino acids. CDR3 coding DNA: TGCGCCAGCAGCTTAACAGGGGACCACTACAATGAGCAGTTCTTC. It translates to CASSLTGDHYNEQFF.

This clonotype was recorded many times. The J gene is TRBJ1-1, the V gene TRBV12-3 or TRBV12-4; D is uncertain. CDR3 length: 14 residues. Trimming took off 5 bases at V and 1 base at J, with 11 bases between the two ends. DNA for the CDR3: TGTGCCAGCAGTGAGGGCGGCTGGAACACTGAAGCTTTCTTT. Its protein is CASSEGGWNTEAFF.

Many counts were recorded for this clonotype. The chain uses TRBV6-1 and TRBJ1-1; D is unresolved. There are 13 residues in the CDR3. Germline V gene data show CDR1 as MNHNS and CDR2 as SASEGT. Deletions cut 1 base from V and 5 bases from J, with 8 bases between. For the CDR3, the DNA is TGTGCCAGCAGTGAAGTTTTCTGGACTGAAGCTTTCTTT. It encodes CASSEVFWTEAFF.

This clonotype has more than one count but fewer than ten. The chain links TRBV6-1 to TRBJ1-1; D perhaps matches TRBD1 (6 bases). Germline-derived CDR1 and CDR2 are MNHNS and SASEGT. Trimming cost V 7 bases and J 11 bases, with 17 bases left between them. The CDR3 has 12 amino acids. The CDR3 DNA reads TGTGCCAGCACCGAGGGGGGACCAACGGCTTTCTTT. It encodes CASTEGGPTAFF.

A word on this clonotype: It may be a read error: a sequence one base away is much more abundant. The rearrangement links TRBV2 to TRBJ1-6; D gene uncertain. The CDR3 consists of 16 residues. Looked up from germline, CDR1 is SNHLY and CDR2 is FYNNEI. The V and J ends lost 1 base and 12 bases respectively, with 19 bases between them. The CDR3 DNA follows: TGTGCCAGCAGTGAAGTGTCAGCTATGCGGGTTTTACCCCTCCACTTT. Protein product: CASSEVSAMRVLPLHF.

There are many counts of this clonotype. The chain is built from TRBV12-3 or TRBV12-4 and TRBJ1-1, with D tentatively TRBD1 (6 bases). V lost 3 bases and J 4 bases, leaving 15 bases between the germline ends. The CDR3 runs 15 residues. The CDR3 sequence is CASSLVPGAITEAFF. The CDR3 DNA sequence: TGTGCCAGCAGTTTGGTCCCAGGGGCAATCACTGAAGCTTTCTTT.

This clonotype was found many times. The rearrangement uses TRBV7-9 and TRBJ1-5; 7 nucleotides agree with TRBD1. The CDR3 is made up of 19 amino acids. The germline gives CDR1 SEHNR, CDR2 FQNEAQ (reference sequence). Losses at the gene ends were 0 bases for V and 2 bases for J; bases not matched to a gene: 13. Written as DNA, the CDR3 is TGTGCCAGCAGCTTAGCGACGGGAAGGACAGGTGGTGGCAATCAGCCCCAGCATTTT. The encoded protein is CASSLATGRTGGGNQPQHF.

A remark on this clonotype: This may be a read error, as it is one base from a much larger clone. The rearrangement uses TRBV19 and TRBJ1-4, with 7 positions matching TRBD1. The CDR3 length is 16 residues. J gave up 0 bases and V 6 bases, and 7 bases lay outside the gene matches. Germline assignment: CDR1 LNHDA and CDR2 SQIVND (reference sequence). In DNA form, the CDR3 reads TGTGCCAGTAGCGCGGGGACAGCGGCAACTAATGAAAAACTGTTTTTT. This translates into CASSAGTAATNEKLFF. Full variable domain (remainder filled in from reference TRBV19 and TRBJ1-4): DGGITQSPKYLFRKEGQNVTLSCEQNLNHDAMYWYRQDPGQGLRLIYYSQIVNDFQKGDIAEGYSVSREKKESFPLTVTSAQKNPTAFYLCASSAGTAATNEKLFFGSGTQLSVL.

Ten or more counts support this clonotype. The gene calls are TRBV20-1 and TRBJ2-1; 9 positions agree with TRBD1. Trimming took 3 bases from V and 8 from J; bases not matched to a gene: 8. The CDR3 covers 14 residues. Germline loops: CDR1 DFQATT, CDR2 SNEGSKA (reference sequence). CDR3 bases: TGCAGTGCTAGTCGGACAGGGGATTTCGATGAGCAGTTCTTC. Translated: CSASRTGDFDEQFF.

This clonotype was detected only a few times. The chain uses TRBV19 and TRBJ2-3, with 7 bases aligning to TRBD2. Unmatched junction bases numbered 6, after V lost 10 bases and J lost 2 bases. This CDR3 has 13 residues. The germline V gene has CDR1 LNHDA and CDR2 SQIVND (reference sequence). The CDR3 DNA follows: TGTGCCACCACTAGCGCCAACACAGATACGCAGTATTTT. Translating gives CATTSANTDTQYF. Full variable domain (rest looked up from reference TRBV19 and TRBJ2-3): DGGITQSPKYLFRKEGQNVTLSCEQNLNHDAMYWYRQDPGQGLRLIYYSQIVNDFQKGDIAEGYSVSREKKESFPLTVTSAQKNPTAFYLCATTSANTDTQYFGPGTRLTVL.

This clonotype showed up just a few times. The V call is TRBV4-1, the J call TRBJ2-1, with no clear D. CDR3 length equals 14 residues. Germline assignment: CDR1 MGHRA and CDR2 YSYEKL. Trimming took off 3 bases at V and 1 base at J, with 7 bases between the two ends. The CDR3 here is CASSQARSYNEQFF. The CDR3 DNA reads TGCGCCAGCAGCCAGGCCCGTTCCTACAATGAGCAGTTCTTC.

This chain uses TRBV6-2 or TRBV6-3 with TRBJ2-1; no clear D. The CDR3 sequence is 13 residues long. Germline CDR1 MNHEY, CDR2 SVGEGT. Trimming pared 3 bases from V and 6 bases from J, leaving 9 bases between. CDR3 sequence: CASSYTFSNEQFF. The CDR3 DNA follows: TGTGCCAGCAGTTATACTTTCAGCAATGAGCAGTTCTTC.